These 4 T cell receptor beta chains came from one sample sequenced in a study of regulatory T cells in long-lasting Graves disease. Arm-PCR of CDR3 regions and iRepertoire HTBI primers were the basis on which TCR beta libraries were built. One entry per CDR3 protein, called by TCRdb with MiXCR from the multiplex PCR reads. The sample consists of approximately 400,000 distinct CDR3 sequences, roughly a sixth of them appearing once. As for time point: newly diagnosed GD, antithyroid drugs for less than 3 months. PBMC-extracted RNA yielded the TCR library. The specimen was peripheral blood mononuclear cells (PBMCs), collected at new diagnosis, from a patient treated with antithyroid drugs. All receptors derive from a female donor with Graves disease.

This clonotype was seen a few times. This CDR3 is CASSSTKAGGYTF. In nucleotides, the CDR3 is TGTGCCAGCAGTTCTACAAAAGCCGGTGGCTACACCTTC. The rearrangement joins TRBV27 to TRBJ1-2; D not resolved. The V end was cut by 4 bases, the J end by 7 bases, with 13 bases between. Germline V gives CDR1 MNHEY, CDR2 SMNVEV (reference sequence). This CDR3 region has 13 residues.

This clonotype was picked up many times. The V gene is TRBV12-3 or TRBV12-4, the J gene TRBJ2-7; 9 nucleotides line up with TRBD1. Trimming cost V 3 bases and J 4 bases; bases outside gene matches: 4. The CDR3 has 14 residues. In DNA form, the CDR3 reads TGTGCCAGCAGTTTCGGGACAGGGATATACGAGCAGTACTTC. Its translation is CASSFGTGIYEQYF.

The J gene is TRBJ1-2, the V gene TRBV11-1, with 7 bases that match TRBD1. This CDR3 region has 12 residues. V gave up 5 bases and J gave up 5 bases; unmatched junction bases: 2. In germline, CDR1 is SGHAT, CDR2 FQDESV (reference sequence). The CDR3 spells CASSEQGYGYTF. Written as DNA, the CDR3 is TGTGCCAGCAGCGAACAGGGGTATGGCTACACCTTC.

This clonotype has a count of ten or more. V is TRBV2 and J is TRBJ1-1, with a possible D match to TRBD1 (6 bases). The germline gives CDR1 SNHLY, CDR2 FYNNEI. Between the trimmed V and J ends, which lost 1 base and 0 bases, there was a span of 12 bases. The CDR3 spans 16 residues. The CDR3 DNA is TGTGCCAGCAGTGAAGAGGGGGAAAAGGTGAACACTGAAGCTTTCTTT. As protein: CASSEEGEKVNTEAFF.